The sequence of this TCR beta chain was determined in a study of T cells in localized non-small cell lung cancer. This table comes from immunoSEQ multiplex PCR, and its TCRdb copy is limited to in-frame clones, with some not included. The repertoire includes 75,000 to 90,000 clones, around four fifths of them detected once, and about 2.7% sits in the top ten. J gave up 3 bases and V 2 bases, and 1 base lay outside the gene matches. CDR1 and CDR2 (germline): MGHRA, YSYEKL. The CDR3 covers 15 residues. The TCR was taken from a man aged 35-75 years with stage I lung adenocarcinoma. The sample was peripheral blood, taken before any cancer treatment. The chain is built from TRBV4-1 and TRBJ2-5, with 12 bases fitting TRBD2. CDR3 nucleotide sequence: TGCGCCAGCAGCCAACGACTAGCGGGAGAAGAGACCCAGTACTTC. This gives the protein CASSQRLAGEETQYF.